This T cell receptor (beta chain) is from a study of blood T cells in healthy people across ages. Together with a sample-barcoded 5' primer, a J-beta primer mix was included in a second PCR lasting about 6 to 12 cycles. TCRdb processed the 5' RACE reads anew with MiXCR; each CDR3 protein has one entry. The sample contains over a million distinct CDR3 sequences, approximately 42% of which appear only once. Study-level points and caveats: Diversity was higher, and naive CD4+ cells more numerous, in long-lived donors than in aged donors.

Note on this clonotype: Its target is unknown. Germline is not matched at one junction end, which may reflect a read error.

Source material: blood. This TCR came from a woman aged 18-29 years in good health.

The chain's CDR3 is CSVELDAQYF. The CDR3 coding sequence is TGCAGCGTTGAGTTAGATGCGCAGTATTTT. The chain has TRBV29-1 and TRBJ2-3, with D uncertain. The CDR3 is 10 amino acids. Looked up from germline, CDR1 is SQVTM and CDR2 is ANQGSEA.